The 7 T cell receptor beta chains below all came from one sample that was sequenced in a study of T cell responses to AZD1222 COVID-19 vaccine. The repertoire was sequenced with immunoSEQ multiplex PCR; TCRdb's copy has only in-frame clones and lacks some. The sample lists over 150,000 clones; approximately 91% were seen once. Source: peripheral blood, taken 28 days after the second AZD1222 dose. Receptors originate from an adult who received the AZD1222 COVID-19 vaccine.

The CDR3 reads CASSFGGGTSGLYEQYF. In DNA, the CDR3 is TGCGCCAGCAGCTTTGGAGGGGGGACTAGCGGCCTCTACGAGCAGTACTTC. V gene TRBV5-1 combines with J gene TRBJ2-7, with TRBD2 matching over 11 bases. Per germline, CDR1 SGHRS and CDR2 YFSETQ. V trimming: 2 bases; J trimming: 3 bases; junction bases outside the gene matches: 10. The CDR3 sequence is 17 residues long. Full variable domain (outside the CDR3, taken from reference TRBV5-1 and TRBJ2-7): KAGVTQTPRYLIKTRGQQVTLSCSPISGHRSVSWYQQTPGQGLQFLFEYFSETQRNKGNFPGRFSGRQFSNSRSEMNVSTLELGDSALYLCASSFGGGTSGLYEQYFGPGTRLTVT.

This clone was recorded once. This chain joins TRBV18 and TRBJ1-1, with D perhaps matching TRBD1 (6 bases). V gave up 6 bases and J gave up 8 bases, with 10 bases separating them. From germline, CDR1 is KGHSH and CDR2 LQKENI. The length of the CDR3 is 11 residues. As DNA, the CDR3 is TGTGCCAGCTCTTTAACAGGGGAAGCTTTCTTT. It codes for CASSLTGEAFF.

The chain carries TRBV18 and TRBJ2-1; TRBD2 agrees at 10 bases. This CDR3 is built from 16 residues. With V trimmed by 5 bases and J by 4 bases, 8 bases remained unmatched. CDR1 is KGHSH and CDR2 is LQKENI in the germline V gene. CDR3 region: CASSTNLAGEYNEQFF. In nucleotides, the CDR3 is TGTGCCAGCTCAACTAATCTAGCGGGAGAGTACAATGAGCAGTTCTTC.

The chain employs TRBV25-1 and TRBJ1-1; no clear D gene. V shed 10 bases and J shed 4 bases, with 16 bases lying between them. The CDR3 extends over 13 amino acids. Germline values: CDR1 MGHDK, CDR2 SYGVNS. CDR3: CATTEGVRTEAFF. The DNA of the CDR3 is TGTGCCACGACGGAGGGAGTCCGCACTGAAGCTTTCTTT.

The V and J genes are TRBV19 and TRBJ2-2; a weak D match, TRBD2 (5 bases). Trimming stripped 6 bases from V and 1 base from J, with 9 bases between. CDR3 length: 14 residues. The germline V gene has CDR1 LNHDA and CDR2 SQIVND (reference sequence). The CDR3 reads CASSTGRNTGELFF. CDR3 DNA sequence: TGTGCCAGTAGCACGGGAAGGAACACCGGGGAGCTGTTTTTT.

The chain is built from TRBV6-6 and TRBJ2-7; D remains unclear. CDR3 length: 14 amino acids. V was shortened by 2 bases and J by 2 bases, with 10 bases between the two germline ends. CDR1 and CDR2 from the germline V gene are MNHNY and SVGAGI (reference sequence). The DNA of the CDR3 is TGTGCCAGCAGTTACACTTCAGATACCTACGAGCAGTACTTC. Its translation: CASSYTSDTYEQYF.

This chain connects TRBV19 to TRBJ1-2; D uncertain. This CDR3 is built from 13 residues. V dropped 4 bases and J dropped 6 bases, with 12 bases sitting between them. Germline CDR1 is LNHDA and CDR2 is SQIVND (reference sequence). CDR3: CASSREGVDGYTF. The CDR3 coding sequence is TGTGCCAGTAGTAGAGAGGGCGTAGATGGCTACACCTTC.